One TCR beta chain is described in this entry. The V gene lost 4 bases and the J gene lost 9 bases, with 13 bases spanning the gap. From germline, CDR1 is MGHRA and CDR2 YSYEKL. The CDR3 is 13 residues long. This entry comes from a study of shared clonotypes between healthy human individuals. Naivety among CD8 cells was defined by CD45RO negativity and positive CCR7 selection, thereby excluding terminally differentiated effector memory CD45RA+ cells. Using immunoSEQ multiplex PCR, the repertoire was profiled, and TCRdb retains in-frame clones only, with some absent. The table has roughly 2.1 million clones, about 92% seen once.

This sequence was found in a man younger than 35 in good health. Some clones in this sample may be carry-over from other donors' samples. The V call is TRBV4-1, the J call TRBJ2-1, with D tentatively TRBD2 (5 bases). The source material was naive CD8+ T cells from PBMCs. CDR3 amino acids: CASSPPGMGEQFF. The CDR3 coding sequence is TGCGCCAGCAGCCCCCCCGGGATGGGTGAGCAGTTCTTC.